What follows is one T cell receptor beta chain and its context. Its antigen remains unidentified. Qualities for individual bases were not recorded, and no much larger clone is one base off. The source of the sample is a study of cytomegalovirus exposure and HLA in healthy donors listed by TCRdb under 2017. Concerning the study at large: An earlier analysis of 587 of the donors reported about 300 Gb of sequence data and 117 million unique TCR beta sequences obtained from about 179 million T cells. An early release that covered about 640 HLA-typed donors contained 250 to 350 gigabases of sequencing data and about 84 million unique TCR sequences. The genetic ancestry cluster associated with self-reported Caucasian donors included 70% to 85% of the 398 genotyped donors. The study aimed to test whether cataloging public T cell receptors could reveal signatures of past pathogen exposure. Using immunosequencing, the study profiled T cell repertoires from around 680 subjects and related those repertoires to cytomegalovirus serostatus. In addition to the first cohort of 666 subjects, a separate validation cohort of approximately 110 different subjects was used. To predict cytomegalovirus infection status, the study brought together high-throughput TCR immunosequencing, statistical association of individual TCRs with disease status, and machine learning. To study patterns of TCR occurrence, a later analysis re-analyzed previously published TCR beta repertoires from 600 to 750 donors and added high-resolution HLA genotyping. Rather than drawing on any new phenotypic data, the later analysis identified candidate immune exposures from TCR beta sequences and the way those sequences occurred across donors. In an earlier analysis of over 550 of the donors, high-throughput TCR beta sequencing was used to judge whether each TCR beta V gene segment behaved as functional or pseudogenic. Alongside the repertoire data, information on donor age, sex, ethnicity and CMV serostatus was compiled. A later genetic analysis took genome-wide SNP genotypes for about 65% of the 666 donors and used that subset as a discovery cohort. All discovery cohort repertoires had been generated using a single sequencing platform. HLA typing included class I and class II loci at four-digit resolution. The number of donors typed differed by locus, with about 620-630 for A, B, C, DRB1 and DQB1, around 520 for DQA1, nearly 610 for DPA1, and around 430 for DPB1. Several DR-DQ haplotypes were handled as single units for association and clustering because linkage in the cohort was strong. Among about 390 genotyped donors of the cohort, an average of approximately 240,000 unique TCR beta nucleotide sequences were sequenced per donor, approximately 20% of them non-productive. Study-wide findings and limitations: In a later analysis, the rate of TCR association differed among HLA loci, with DRB1 alleles having the most associated TCRs and HLA-C alleles having the fewest. The study gave a list of about 160 TCR beta chains associated with cytomegalovirus. A later analysis found that HLA-associated TCR beta chains were more clonally expanded and had lower generation probabilities than equally common non-associated chains. A cluster of highly shared sequence variants was judged likely to represent a technical artifact of the sequencing pipeline. Only TCR beta chains were sequenced in this cohort, and the absence of alpha or paired-chain data limited detectable features. Most CMV-associated TCR beta chains appeared to be HLA-restricted in a later analysis, and the HLA associations seemed to be driven largely by CMV exposure. In both the original and validation cohorts, the classifier was reported to diagnose cytomegalovirus status with high specificity and sensitivity. A further reported finding was that TCR beta sequences accurately predicted the HLA-A and HLA-B alleles for most subjects in the first cohort. At a false discovery rate of 0.05, a later analysis linked about 17,000 TCR beta sequences to specific HLA alleles. Linkage disequilibrium might explain the correlated functional status among segregating V segments, but an unknown experimental factor could not be excluded. Most TCR sequences were observed very rarely across donors, whereas some public TCRs were present in many individuals. Because HLA typing was unavailable for some donors at each locus, only the typed subset was used in association tests. According to a later analysis, parvovirus B19, influenza, CMV and Epstein-Barr virus appeared linked to several top co-occurrence clusters. When HLA alleles, especially DR and DQ, strongly co-occurred, TCR associations were difficult to assign to individual alleles. For the cohort, immune exposure information was limited to CMV serostatus. Roughly uniform sequencing depth across donors was assumed in presence/absence analyses, although this assumption may not hold. In an earlier analysis of 587 of the donors, most TCR beta V segments were observed in productive rearrangements about 87% or about 30% of the time, broadly matching IMGT annotations. A later genetic analysis associated a missense DCLRE1C variant with V-gene and J-gene trimming of TCR beta chains, and an independent cohort replicated the association. Three of the identified cytomegalovirus-associated TCR beta chains were confirmed in vitro to be specific for cytomegalovirus antigens. Compared with the roughly 600-donor mean, donors in an Asian-associated ancestry cluster had fewer N-insertions in productive TCRs, according to a later genetic analysis. Because counts were too low, approximately 18 rarely observed V segments, including chromosome 9 orphons, were excluded from the earlier analysis of some 540 of the donors. The authors suggested that the approach could potentially be generalized to other disease states and immunological phenotypes.

The library came from the immunoSEQ multiplex PCR assay. For the multiplex PCR, a mixture combining 60 forward primers for TCR Vbeta segments and 13 reverse primers for TCR Jbeta segments was used. A multiplex PCR assay on genomic DNA amplified the CDR3 region of rearranged TCR beta genes. Amplified TCR beta libraries were sequenced as 87-base-pair reads on the Illumina HiSeq System. Under the source paper's analysis protocol: A later analysis counted about 80 million unique TCR beta chains across the 700 or so repertoires, and 10 million to 12 million of these chains were shared by at least two donors. Raw reads were error-corrected and collapsed into unique sequences by a nearest-neighbor algorithm in which closely related sequences were merged to remove PCR and sequencing errors. CDR3 sequences were aligned to IMGT reference sequences to assign V, D and J gene segments. For a sequence to be retained, a match of at least six nucleotides to both a V gene segment and a J gene segment was required. Rearrangements were called productive when the CDR3 lacked stop codons and stayed in frame with V and J; all others were non-productive. Following IMGT convention, CDR3 was defined as the stretch from the second conserved V-encoded cysteine up to the conserved J-encoded phenylalanine. The earlier analysis of approximately 500 of the donors excluded sequences that lacked an unambiguous match to a single V gene segment. An earlier analysis of just under 600 of the donors called V segments functional above 56.7% productive rearrangements and segregating when the between-donor standard deviation exceeded 5%. A statistical classification framework was built for diagnosing cytomegalovirus status from the catalog of TCR beta chain sequences. V and J gene assignment, in a later analysis, came from comparing TCR nucleotide sequences with IMGT/GENE-DB human TR gene sequences. A later analysis assigned CDR3 sequences and most-parsimonious VDJ recombination scenarios with the TCRdist pipeline. In a later analysis, each TCR beta chain was defined by its CDR3 amino acid sequence together with its V-gene family, and reads without a unique V-gene family were excluded. In a later analysis, 500 to 650 highly shared, low-generation-probability nucleotide sequences were removed to address suspected cross-contamination and a sequencing artifact. A later analysis calculated a clonal expansion index for each public chain from normalized within-repertoire ranks of inferred template counts. Generation probabilities in a later analysis came from a VDJ recombination model fitted to out-of-frame rearrangements, and those results were checked against IGoR. A later analysis scored TCR-TCR, TCR-HLA and TCR-CMV co-occurrence with hypergeometric tests, applying a repertoire-size bias correction to TCR pairs. In a later analysis, false discovery rates were estimated by permuting HLA or CMV assignments 20 times. In a later analysis, co-occurring TCRs were grouped with DBSCAN, and TCRdist sequence similarity was added when clustering was performed within HLA-allele-positive subsets. Repertoires with fewer than 30,000 or more than 120,000 public chains, plus five repertoires with anomalous nucleotide sharing, were excluded from co-occurrence clustering. TCRdb retrieved this table from immuneACCESS and kept in-frame rearrangements only. Not all clones are present; in checked studies, unresolved V genes account for under half, and no reason is known for the remainder. For V, J and clone size, that table is used; D and trimming come from the DNA. The sample contains about 160,000 clones, roughly 82% of them found a single time. Of the sample, 1.5% falls within the top ten clones.

The cohort was made up of 650 to 700 healthy bone marrow donors. At the time of sampling, all cohort members were nominally healthy, though unrecorded immune exposures were likely present. The donor was CMV seropositive and was included in the group of around 300 seropositive cohort members. Every donor gave a peripheral blood sample, and the peripheral blood mononuclear cells from that sample were used for TCR beta sequencing. The Qiagen DNeasy Blood Extraction Kit was used to extract genomic DNA from the blood cell samples. This receptor was identified in a girl between 10 and 17 years old in good health and CMV-seropositive. Sequencing was carried out using PBMCs.

The CDR3 protein sequence reads: CAWSPQVNTDTQYF. The DNA reads as follows: TGTGCCTGGAGTCCCCAGGTTAACACAGATACGCAGTATTTT. The chain joins TRBV30 to TRBJ2-3, with the D gene not clear enough to name. V is cut by 2 bases and J by 2 bases, and the space between the germline ends is 11 bases. For CDR1 and CDR2, the germline V gene (reference sequence) lists GTSNPN and SVGIG. The CDR3, cysteine through phenylalanine, is 14 amino acids long. Only the CDR3 DNA stays, 42 bases, in frame from base 1.